Shown below are 19 T cell receptor beta chains from a single sample sequenced in a study of OX40 agonist ivuxolimab in advanced cancers. The assay was immunoSEQ multiplex PCR, and TCRdb's table has in-frame clones only and misses some. Of more than 65,000 clones in the sample, about 84% were seen once. Sequenced here: CD4+ or CD8+ T cells sorted from blood, sampled in a trial of the OX40 agonist ivuxolimab. The receptor set was obtained from an adult with an advanced solid tumor such as melanoma, head and neck, liver or kidney cancer.

The chain has TRBV7-1 and TRBJ1-2; unclear D gene. TRBV7-1 is treated as an ORF (open reading frame) with a function not yet certain. The CDR3 consists of 14 residues. Trimming took 5 bases from V and 0 from J, leaving 10 bases between them. CDR3 sequence (DNA): TGTGCCAGCAGCGTCGTCCCAGCTAACTATGGCTACACCTTC. Translated, it gives CASSVVPANYGYTF.

This chain links TRBV5-6 with TRBJ1-1, with 8 bases that match TRBD1. The CDR3 totals 15 residues. V shed 4 bases, J shed 4 bases, and the junction held 9 bases outside the gene matches. Germline V lookup: CDR1 SGHDT, CDR2 YYEEEE. The CDR3 DNA reads as TGTGCCAGCAGCGTAGGACAGGGATTGGGCACTGAAGCTTTCTTT. Translated: CASSVGQGLGTEAFF.

The V call is TRBV18, the J call TRBJ1-1; 7 bases map to TRBD1. Germline CDR1 KGHSH, CDR2 LQKENI. Trimming took 2 bases from V and 3 from J; bases not matched to a gene: 6. This CDR3 is built from 15 residues. The CDR3 reads CASSPTDRDDTEAFF. The CDR3 DNA sequence: TGTGCCAGCTCACCAACCGACAGGGATGACACTGAAGCTTTCTTT.

The gene calls are TRBV7-2 and TRBJ2-2; D possibly corresponds to TRBD1 (6 bases). This CDR3 is built from 17 residues. Germline CDR1 and CDR2: SGHTA and FQGNSA. Trimming pared 0 bases from V and 0 bases from J, leaving 11 bases between. CDR3 coding DNA: TGTGCCAGCAGCTTAGCCGACAGGTTAACGAACACCGGGGAGCTGTTTTTT. It is translated as CASSLADRLTNTGELFF.

V usage is TRBV19 and J usage is TRBJ1-1, with D possibly matching TRBD1 (5 bases). This CDR3 spans 13 amino acids. Trimming pared 6 bases from V and 5 bases from J, leaving 13 bases between. Germline V gene data show CDR1 as LNHDA and CDR2 as SQIVND (reference sequence). The CDR3 nucleotides read TGTGCCAGTAGGGGGGGTTCACCAACTGAAGCTTTCTTT. It specifies CASRGGSPTEAFF.

The rearrangement joins TRBV14 to TRBJ1-1; 7 bases are shared with TRBD1. J gave up 4 bases and V 4 bases, and 9 bases lay outside the gene matches. Germline CDR1 reads SGHDN; CDR2 reads FVKESK. This CDR3 has 15 residues. CDR3 loop: CASSPRGGRSTEAFF. For the CDR3, the DNA is TGTGCCAGCAGCCCCAGGGGGGGGCGAAGCACTGAAGCTTTCTTT.

The V and J genes are TRBV28 and TRBJ2-7; weak D call: TRBD2 (5 bases). Trimming stripped 8 bases from V and 0 bases from J, with 14 bases between. This CDR3 is 14 amino acids long. In germline, CDR1 is MDHEN, CDR2 SYDVKM. DNA for the CDR3: TGTGCCAGCGAAAAGGCGGGTAGCTCCTACGAGCAGTACTTC. Amino acid sequence: CASEKAGSSYEQYF.

V is TRBV19 and J is TRBJ2-6, with D possibly being TRBD1 (6 bases). CDR1 and CDR2 (germline): LNHDA, SQIVND (reference sequence). Trimming cost V 10 bases and J 2 bases, with 15 bases left between them. This CDR3 is 15 amino acids long. Here the CDR3 reads CATAYRAPGANVLTF. The CDR3 DNA sequence: TGTGCCACCGCCTACAGGGCCCCTGGGGCCAACGTCCTGACTTTC.

This clone was observed a few times. The chain carries TRBV2 and TRBJ1-6; D might be TRBD1 (6 bases). V lost 1 base, J lost 8 bases, and 18 bases lay in between. Looked up from germline, CDR1 is SNHLY and CDR2 is FYNNEI. This CDR3 has 17 amino acids. The CDR3 DNA follows: TGTGCCAGCAGTGAAGTCCCGACAGGAAGGGGTGATTCACCCCTCCACTTT. This encodes CASSEVPTGRGDSPLHF. Filled out from reference TRBV2 and TRBJ1-6, the complete variable domain reads EPEVTQTPSHQVTQMGQEVILRCVPISNHLYFYWYRQILGQKVEFLVSFYNNEISEKSEIFDDQFSVERPDGSNFTLKIRSTKLEDSAMYFCASSEVPTGRGDSPLHFGNGTRLTVT.

In this sample, this clone turned up a few times. The chain links TRBV7-2 to TRBJ2-1; TRBD2 matches at 15 bases. Looked up from germline, CDR1 is SGHTA and CDR2 is FQGNSA. The CDR3 is made up of 16 amino acids. V gave up 5 bases and J gave up 16 bases; unmatched junction bases: 15. The CDR3 loop is CASSPGTSGRTSGSFF. The CDR3 DNA sequence: TGTGCCAGCAGCCCGGGGACTAGCGGGAGGACCTCCGGAAGTTTCTTC.

This clone was found once. This chain joins TRBV7-3 and TRBJ2-2, with D unclear. The CDR3 spans 14 residues. Trimming stripped 5 bases from V and 4 bases from J, with 11 bases between. Per the germline V gene, CDR1 is SGHTA and CDR2 is FQGTGA. DNA for the CDR3: TGTGCCAGCAGCCCCCCCACAGCCACCGGGGAGCTGTTTTTT. It codes for CASSPPTATGELFF.

The chain links TRBV9 to TRBJ2-5, with D possibly being TRBD2 (5 bases). Germline-derived CDR1 and CDR2 are SGDLS and YYNGEE. The V end lost 3 bases, the J end lost 2 bases, and 20 bases lay between the germline ends. There are 17 residues in the CDR3. As DNA, the CDR3 is TGTGCCAGCAGCGCGGGAAGGGTCGGGAACCTACAAGAGACCCAGTACTTC. It specifies CASSAGRVGNLQETQYF.

The chain joins TRBV28 to TRBJ1-4, with 8 bases aligning to TRBD1. The V gene end was trimmed by 2 bases and the J gene end by 7 bases; junction bases not matched to a gene: 12. The V gene's germline CDR1 is MDHEN and CDR2 SYDVKM. CDR3 length equals 17 residues. The CDR3 DNA reads as TGTGCCAGCAGTTTACGACTTCAGGGGGCGCGAGGTGAAAAACTGTTTTTT. Translated: CASSLRLQGARGEKLFF.

The chain has TRBV18 and TRBJ1-5, with a weak D call TRBD1 (5 bases). Trimming shortened V by 4 bases and J by 0 bases, and 13 bases separated the two germline ends. Germline V CDR1 and CDR2: KGHSH, LQKENI. The CDR3 runs to 16 residues. The CDR3 DNA is TGTGCCAGCTCACGAGACAGAGATTATAGCAATCAGCCCCAGCATTTT. Translated, it gives CASSRDRDYSNQPQHF.

J is TRBJ1-4 and V is TRBV25-1; TRBD1 aligns across 11 bases. The ends lost 10 bases at V and 3 bases at J; junction bases unmatched: 10. The V gene's germline CDR1 is MGHDK and CDR2 SYGVNS. This CDR3 has 16 residues. CDR3 region: CATSPGQGAANEKLFF. Here the CDR3 DNA reads TGTGCCACCTCACCCGGACAGGGGGCTGCTAATGAAAAACTGTTTTTT.

The chain combines TRBV7-3 with TRBJ2-1; D may be TRBD1 (6 bases). V lost 4 bases and J lost 9, with 13 bases in between. This CDR3 contains 13 residues. Germline CDR1 SGHTA, CDR2 FQGTGA. The CDR3 DNA is TGTGCCAGCAGCTATTCCCCGGACAGTGAGCAGTTCTTC. Translated, it gives CASSYSPDSEQFF.

J is TRBJ2-6 and V is TRBV18, with TRBD1 as a possible D gene (6 bases). The germline V gene has CDR1 KGHSH and CDR2 LQKENI. V lost 6 bases, J lost 3 bases, and 12 bases lay in between. The CDR3 loop spans 15 amino acids. This chain's CDR3 is CASSPDRFGANVLTF. The CDR3 DNA sequence: TGTGCCAGCTCGCCTGACAGGTTTGGGGCCAACGTCCTGACTTTC.

Comment on this clone: A junction end diverges from the germline sequence, so it may reflect a read error. The V gene is TRBV10-2, the J gene TRBJ2-5; 8 bases match TRBD1. The length of the CDR3 is 14 residues. Germline V gene sequence: CDR1 WSHSY, CDR2 SAAADI. DNA for the CDR3: TGCGCCAGCTGTGACAGGGGTCGGGAAGAGACCCAGTACTTC. This codes for CASCDRGREETQYF.

The V and J genes are TRBV7-9 and TRBJ2-7; D possibly corresponds to TRBD2 (5 bases). The CDR3 consists of 14 residues. Looked up from germline, CDR1 is SEHNR and CDR2 is FQNEAQ (reference sequence). Trimming pared 5 bases from V and 6 bases from J, leaving 17 bases between. The CDR3 loop is CASSLGVLPSEQYF. CDR3 DNA sequence: TGTGCCAGCAGCCTCGGGGTTTTACCGAGCGAGCAGTACTTC.